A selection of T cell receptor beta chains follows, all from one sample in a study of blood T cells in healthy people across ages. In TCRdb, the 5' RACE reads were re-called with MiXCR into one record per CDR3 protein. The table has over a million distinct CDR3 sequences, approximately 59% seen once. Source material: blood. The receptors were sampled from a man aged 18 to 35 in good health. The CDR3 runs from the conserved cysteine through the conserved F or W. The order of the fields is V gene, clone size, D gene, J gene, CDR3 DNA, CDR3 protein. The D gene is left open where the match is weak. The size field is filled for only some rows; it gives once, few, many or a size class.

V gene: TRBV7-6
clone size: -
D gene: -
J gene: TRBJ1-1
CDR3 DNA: TGTGCCAGCAGCTCCGCCCAGAACACTGAAGCTTTCTTT
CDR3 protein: CASSSAQNTEAFF

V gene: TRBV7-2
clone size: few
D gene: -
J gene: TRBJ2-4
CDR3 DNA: TGTGCCAGCAGCTTATCCACCTGGGCACTAGCCAAAAACATTCAGTACTTC
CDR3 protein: CASSLSTWALAKNIQYF

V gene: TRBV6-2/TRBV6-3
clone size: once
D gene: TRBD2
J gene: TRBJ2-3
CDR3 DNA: TGTGCCAGCAGTTACGGGGGGGATCCCACAGATACGCAGTATTTT
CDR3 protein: CASSYGGDPTDTQYF

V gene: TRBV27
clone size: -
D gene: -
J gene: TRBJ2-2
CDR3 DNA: TGTGCCTGCAGTTTATCGCAGGAACAGGGTGGCGCCGGGGAGCTGTTTTTT
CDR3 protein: CACSLSQEQGGAGELFF

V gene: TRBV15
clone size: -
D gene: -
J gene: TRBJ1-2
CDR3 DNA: TGTGCCACCAGCCCACAGCCGCCCGGTGGCTACACCTTC
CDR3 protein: CATSPQPPGGYTF

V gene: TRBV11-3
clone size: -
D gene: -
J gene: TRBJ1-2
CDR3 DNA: TGTGCCAGCCGACTACTTTATGGCTACACCTTC
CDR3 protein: CASRLLYGYTF

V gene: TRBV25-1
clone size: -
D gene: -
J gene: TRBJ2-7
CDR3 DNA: TGTGCCAGCAGTGACGCTCCCGGAGGCCAGCAGTACTTC
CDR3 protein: CASSDAPGGQQYF

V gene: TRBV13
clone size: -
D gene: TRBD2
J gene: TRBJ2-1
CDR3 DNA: TGTGCCAGCAGCTCTCCCCACTCAAGGACTAGCGGCAATGAGCAGTTCTTC
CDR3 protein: CASSSPHSRTSGNEQFF

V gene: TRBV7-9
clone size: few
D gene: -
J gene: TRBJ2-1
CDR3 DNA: TGTGCCAGCAGCTTAGTGGCGGCGCGTTTGAGCGATGAGCAGTTCTTC
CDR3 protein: CASSLVAARLSDEQFF

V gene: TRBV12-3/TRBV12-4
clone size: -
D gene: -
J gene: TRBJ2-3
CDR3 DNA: TGTGCCAGCAGTTTTCAGACGAGCGTCATGGATACGCAGTATTTT
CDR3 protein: CASSFQTSVMDTQYF

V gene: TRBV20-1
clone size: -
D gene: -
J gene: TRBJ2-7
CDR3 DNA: TGCAGTGCTAGGGGGACGATTGACTACGAGCAGTACTTC
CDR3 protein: CSARGTIDYEQYF